The entry that follows covers one T cell receptor (beta chain) sequence. This entry is derived from a study of T cell changes during pregnancy in multiple sclerosis. Here immunoSEQ multiplex PCR was the method, and the copy in TCRdb shows in-frame clones only, minus some. The data contain roughly 86,000 clones, roughly 92% of them seen just once; the ten biggest clones take up around 2.7%. Sequencing was performed on peripheral blood, taken in the first trimester of pregnancy. The TCR comes from a female donor with multiple sclerosis, enrolled in a pregnancy study.

In nucleotides, the CDR3 is TGTGCCACCTTAGGACAGATCTACGAGCAGTACTTC. Translating gives CATLGQIYEQYF. The rearrangement joins TRBV28 to TRBJ2-7, with D tentatively TRBD1 (6 bases). The V end lost 10 bases, the J end lost 3 bases, and 13 bases lay between the germline ends. The CDR3 length is 12 residues. Germline V lookup: CDR1 MDHEN, CDR2 SYDVKM. The whole variable domain, filled in from reference TRBV28 and TRBJ2-7, reads DVKVTQSSRYLVKRTGEKVFLECVQDMDHENMFWYRQDPGLGLRLIYFSYDVKMKEKGDIPEGYSVSREKKERFSLILESASTNQTSMYLCATLGQIYEQYFGPGTRLTVT.